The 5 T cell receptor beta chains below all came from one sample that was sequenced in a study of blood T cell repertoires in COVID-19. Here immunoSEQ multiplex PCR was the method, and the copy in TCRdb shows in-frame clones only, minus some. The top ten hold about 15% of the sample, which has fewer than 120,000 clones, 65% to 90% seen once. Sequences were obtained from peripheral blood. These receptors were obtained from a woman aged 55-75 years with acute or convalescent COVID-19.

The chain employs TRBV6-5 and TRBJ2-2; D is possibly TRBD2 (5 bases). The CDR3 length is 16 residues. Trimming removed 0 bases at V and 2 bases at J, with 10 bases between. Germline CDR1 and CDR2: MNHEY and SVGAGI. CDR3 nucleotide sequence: TGTGCCAGCAGTTACTCAGCTCGGGGAAACACCGGGGAGCTGTTTTTT. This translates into CASSYSARGNTGELFF.

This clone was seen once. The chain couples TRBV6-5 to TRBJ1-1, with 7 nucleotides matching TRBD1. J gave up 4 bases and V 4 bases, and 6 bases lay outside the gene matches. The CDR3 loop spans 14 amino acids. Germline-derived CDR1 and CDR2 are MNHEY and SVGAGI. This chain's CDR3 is CASSSQGFGTEAFF. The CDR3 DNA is TGTGCCAGCAGTTCACAGGGGTTCGGCACTGAAGCTTTCTTT.

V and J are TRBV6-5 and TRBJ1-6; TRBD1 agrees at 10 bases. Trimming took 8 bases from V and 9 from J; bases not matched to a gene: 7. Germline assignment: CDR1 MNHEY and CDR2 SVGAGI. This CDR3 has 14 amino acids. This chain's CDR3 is CASRRTGGFSPLHF. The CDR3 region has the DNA TGTGCCAGCCGTCGGACAGGGGGTTTTTCACCCCTCCACTTT.

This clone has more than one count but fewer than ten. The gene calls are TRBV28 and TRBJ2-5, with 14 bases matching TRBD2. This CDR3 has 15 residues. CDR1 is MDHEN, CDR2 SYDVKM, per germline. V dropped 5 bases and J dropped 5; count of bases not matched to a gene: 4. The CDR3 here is CASSGGLAGVETQYF. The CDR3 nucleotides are TGTGCCAGCAGTGGGGGACTAGCGGGGGTGGAGACCCAGTACTTC.

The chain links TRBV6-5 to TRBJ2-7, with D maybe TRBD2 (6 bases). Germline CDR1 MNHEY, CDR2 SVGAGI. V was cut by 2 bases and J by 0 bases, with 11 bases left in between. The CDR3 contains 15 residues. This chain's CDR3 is CASSYGRGSSYEQYF. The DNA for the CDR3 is TGTGCCAGCAGTTACGGGCGGGGCAGCTCCTACGAGCAGTACTTC.